This T cell receptor beta chain stems from a study of cytomegalovirus exposure and HLA in healthy donors. The CDR3 spans 14 residues. Looked up from germline, CDR1 is SGHVS and CDR2 is FNYEAQ. V gave up 5 bases and J gave up 4 bases; unmatched junction bases: 6. Concerning this clone: Its antigen is still unknown.

Amplification used 60 Vbeta primers and 13 Jbeta primers. The method was immunoSEQ multiplex PCR; TCRdb's version includes in-frame clones alone and lacks a portion of them. The profile shows around 140,000 clones, 77% of them singletons. General observations from the study: Later on, a genetic analysis was performed. It linked a missense variant in DCLRE1C with V- and J-gene trimming of TCR beta. A further, later analysis showed that HLA-associated TCR beta chains (compared with equally common others) were more clonally expanded. What TCR beta sequences reportedly achieved was accurate prediction of HLA-A and HLA-B alleles in most subjects. Among donors in an Asian-associated ancestry cluster, a later analysis reportedly found fewer N-insertions than the approximately 670-donor mean.

The specimen was PBMCs. The receptor's source is a male donor in good health and CMV-seronegative. The J gene is TRBJ2-7, the V gene TRBV7-6; 9 positions agree with TRBD2. CDR3 loop: CASSVLAGVYEQYF. The DNA for the CDR3 is TGTGCCAGCAGCGTTTTAGCGGGGGTTTACGAGCAGTACTTC.